These T cell receptor beta chains were read from a single sample in a study of radiotherapy plus CTLA-4 blockade in lung cancer. Sequencing used immunoSEQ multiplex PCR; TCRdb keeps in-frame clones, though not all of them. Of roughly 80,000 clones in the sample, around 81% were seen once. The sample consisted of peripheral blood, taken from a patient treated with radiotherapy plus ipilimumab. The origin of the receptors is a human donor with non-small cell lung cancer who had a partial response to radiotherapy plus ipilimumab. Some clones in this sample may be carry-over from other donors' samples. Both conserved end residues are part of each CDR3.

v_gene	j_gene	CDR3aa
TRBV2	TRBJ2-5	CASIQGGPGAQYF
TRBV4-2	TRBJ2-5	CASNTHRGSQETQYF
TRBV11-2	TRBJ2-3	CASSSDRLKFDTQYF
TRBV7-2	TRBJ2-1	CASARVGRDNEQFF
TRBV7-8	TRBJ2-3	CASSSTGTSGLRNTQYF
TRBV2	TRBJ1-4	CASSEFNKNEKLFF
TRBV10-3	TRBJ2-1	CAISPGQGYDNEQFF
TRBV13	TRBJ2-5	CASSLAGGPETQYF
TRBV6-1	TRBJ2-6	CASSEGPSGSGANVLTF
TRBV5-1	TRBJ2-3	CASSLGGGPLTDTQYF
TRBV6-6	TRBJ2-3	CASSYEDSSTDTQYF
TRBV7-2	TRBJ2-7	CASSLSQVPSYEQYF
TRBV7-2	TRBJ1-2	CASSLEGTNYGYTF
TRBV9	TRBJ2-3	CASSRAGTSSFDTQYF
TRBV2	TRBJ1-1	CASRNQGADTEAFF
TRBV6-6	TRBJ1-2	CASSYRGLSVVGYTF
TRBV27	TRBJ1-4	CASSLWGGLSEKLFF
TRBV7-3	TRBJ2-3	CASRGPGTDTQYF
TRBV5-1	TRBJ2-1	CASSMGQVEQFF
TRBV6-1	TRBJ2-5	CASSTELTRGTQYF
TRBV7-2	TRBJ2-5	CASSLRLAGGKGETQYF
TRBV10-3	TRBJ2-3	CAISATLAGGLGDTQYF
TRBV28	TRBJ2-1	CASKGSAGVSNEQFF
TRBV18	TRBJ2-2	CASSESGNTGELFF
TRBV5-6	TRBJ2-7	CASSPRDRTTYEQYF
TRBV5-1	TRBJ2-7	CASSFEPGLAGLWQYF
TRBV4-1	TRBJ2-7	CASSRWGREFSEQYF
TRBV6-1	TRBJ1-1	CASIPGDLLGEAFF
TRBV9	TRBJ2-1	CASSARTVYNEQFF
TRBV27	TRBJ2-2	CASMTGVTGELFF
TRBV29-1	TRBJ2-1	CSVGTGAYPRIF
TRBV18	TRBJ2-1	CASSLGTSVTSYNEQFF